This T cell receptor beta chain was documented in a study of blood T cell repertoires in COVID-19. Study-wide background: The United States, Italy and Spain provided the acute and convalescent COVID-19 samples.

This table comes from immunoSEQ multiplex PCR, and its TCRdb copy is limited to in-frame clones, with some not included. The table has about 190,000 clones, 80% seen once. The CDR3 extends over 18 amino acids. Per the germline V gene, CDR1 is SGDLS and CDR2 is YYNGEE. V was clipped by 0 bases and J by 5 bases; unmatched bases: 11. The gene calls are TRBV9 and TRBJ2-3, with 11 bases identical to TRBD2. This receptor was obtained from a man between 60 and 75 years old with acute or convalescent COVID-19. The material sequenced was peripheral blood. The CDR3 loop reads CASSVGSLAGGRRDTQYF. The CDR3 DNA is TGTGCCAGCAGCGTAGGCTCCCTAGCGGGGGGAAGACGAGATACGCAGTATTTT. Filled out from reference TRBV9 and TRBJ2-3, the complete variable domain reads DSGVTQTPKHLITATGQRVTLRCSPRSGDLSVYWYQQSLDQGLQFLIQYYNGEERAKGNILERFSAQQFPDLHSELNLSSLELGDSALYFCASSVGSLAGGRRDTQYFGPGTRLTVL.